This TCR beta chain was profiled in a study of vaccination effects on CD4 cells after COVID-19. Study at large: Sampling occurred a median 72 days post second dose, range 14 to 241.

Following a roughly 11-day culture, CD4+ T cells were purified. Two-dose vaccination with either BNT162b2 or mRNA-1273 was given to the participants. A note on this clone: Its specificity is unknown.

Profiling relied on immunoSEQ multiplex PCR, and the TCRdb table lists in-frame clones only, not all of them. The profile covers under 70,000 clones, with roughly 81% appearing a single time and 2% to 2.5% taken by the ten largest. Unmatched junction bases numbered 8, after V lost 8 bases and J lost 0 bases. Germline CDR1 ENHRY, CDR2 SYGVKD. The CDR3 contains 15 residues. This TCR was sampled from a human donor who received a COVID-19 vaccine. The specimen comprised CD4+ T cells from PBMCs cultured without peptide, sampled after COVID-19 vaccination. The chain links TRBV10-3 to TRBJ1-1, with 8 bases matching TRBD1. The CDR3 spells CAIRGQGNMNTEAFF. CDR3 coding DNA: TGTGCCATCCGTGGACAGGGAAACATGAACACTGAAGCTTTCTTT.